These T cell receptor beta chains were read from a single sample in a study of CD8 T cells in Susac syndrome. MiXCR, applied by TCRdb to the immunoSEQ multiplex PCR reads, yields one record per CDR3 protein. The sample has around 170,000 distinct CDR3 sequences; 85% to 95% are singletons. The sample was CD4+ T cells from PBMCs. The source is a human donor with Susac syndrome. Each CDR3 is given with its conserved first and last residue. The D gene is left open where the match is weak. Clone size is given for some rows only: seen once, a few or many times, or a class if the clone is expanded.

J gene: TRBJ2-7; V gene: TRBV14; clone size: -; D gene: TRBD2; CDR3 protein: CASSHGRGVYEQYF; CDR3 DNA: TGTGCCAGCAGCCACGGGCGGGGGGTCTACGAGCAGTACTTC
J gene: TRBJ2-1; V gene: TRBV29-1; clone size: -; D gene: TRBD1; CDR3 protein: CSVEGQRRDRAFF; CDR3 DNA: TGCAGCGTTGAAGGTCAACGCCGGGACAGGGCGTTCTTC
J gene: TRBJ2-1; V gene: TRBV3-1; clone size: few; D gene: -; CDR3 protein: CASSQSRGSYNEQFF; CDR3 DNA: TGTGCCAGCAGCCAATCTAGGGGTTCCTACAATGAGCAGTTCTTC
J gene: TRBJ2-5; V gene: TRBV6-5; clone size: -; D gene: -; CDR3 protein: CASSPQTAQETQYF; CDR3 DNA: TGTGCCAGCAGTCCACAGACAGCCCAAGAGACCCAGTACTTC
J gene: TRBJ2-5; V gene: TRBV5-1; clone size: -; D gene: -; CDR3 protein: CASSRRDHQETQYF; CDR3 DNA: TGCGCCAGCAGCCGGAGAGACCACCAAGAGACCCAGTACTTC
J gene: TRBJ1-5; V gene: TRBV20-1; clone size: -; D gene: -; CDR3 protein: CSAIRDSNQPQHF; CDR3 DNA: TGCAGTGCTATCAGGGATAGCAATCAGCCCCAGCATTTT
J gene: TRBJ1-1; V gene: TRBV3-1; clone size: -; D gene: -; CDR3 protein: CASTSFGGTEAFF; CDR3 DNA: TGTGCCAGCACCTCCTTCGGGGGGACTGAAGCTTTCTTT
J gene: TRBJ2-7; V gene: TRBV11-2; clone size: -; D gene: TRBD1; CDR3 protein: CASSLDRDSYEQYF; CDR3 DNA: TGTGCCAGCAGCTTAGATCGGGACAGCTACGAGCAGTACTTC
J gene: TRBJ2-7; V gene: TRBV25-1; clone size: -; D gene: TRBD1; CDR3 protein: CASSDSGQDNAYEQYF; CDR3 DNA: TGTGCCAGCAGTGATTCGGGACAGGACAACGCCTACGAGCAGTACTTC
J gene: TRBJ1-4; V gene: TRBV25-1; clone size: -; D gene: -; CDR3 protein: CASNRDAGEKLFF; CDR3 DNA: TGTGCCAGCAATAGGGACGCGGGGGAAAAACTGTTTTTT
J gene: TRBJ2-4; V gene: TRBV6-6; clone size: -; D gene: -; CDR3 protein: CASSPRDIQYF; CDR3 DNA: TGTGCCAGCAGTCCAAGAGACATTCAGTACTTC
J gene: TRBJ2-7; V gene: TRBV10-3; clone size: -; D gene: -; CDR3 protein: CAISDTGGSSYEQYF; CDR3 DNA: TGTGCCATCAGTGACACAGGTGGGAGCTCCTACGAGCAGTACTTC
J gene: TRBJ1-2; V gene: TRBV25-1; clone size: -; D gene: TRBD1; CDR3 protein: CASSEPTHRGNGYTF; CDR3 DNA: TGTGCCAGCAGTGAACCCACCCACAGGGGTAACGGCTACACCTTC
J gene: TRBJ2-5; V gene: TRBV29-1; clone size: -; D gene: -; CDR3 protein: CSVARNLQETQYF; CDR3 DNA: TGCAGCGTTGCCCGGAACCTCCAAGAGACCCAGTACTTC
J gene: TRBJ1-1; V gene: TRBV14; clone size: -; D gene: -; CDR3 protein: CASSPLGGLNTEAFF; CDR3 DNA: TGTGCCAGCAGCCCCTTGGGGGGGTTGAACACTGAAGCTTTCTTT
J gene: TRBJ2-1; V gene: TRBV2; clone size: -; D gene: TRBD1; CDR3 protein: CASSSPTSGTGSSYNEQFF; CDR3 DNA: TGTGCCAGCAGTTCCCCCACCTCCGGGACAGGGAGCTCCTACAATGAGCAGTTCTTC
J gene: TRBJ2-7; V gene: TRBV29-1; clone size: -; D gene: -; CDR3 protein: CSGGGSYEQYF; CDR3 DNA: TGCAGCGGAGGGGGCTCCTACGAGCAGTACTTC
J gene: TRBJ1-1; V gene: TRBV5-1; clone size: -; D gene: -; CDR3 protein: CASSQQGGLEAFF; CDR3 DNA: TGCGCCAGCAGCCAACAGGGAGGTTTGGAAGCTTTCTTT
J gene: TRBJ2-1; V gene: TRBV24-1; clone size: -; D gene: TRBD2; CDR3 protein: CATAAGAYNEQFF; CDR3 DNA: TGTGCCACCGCGGCGGGGGCCTACAATGAGCAGTTCTTC
J gene: TRBJ1-1; V gene: TRBV4-2; clone size: few; D gene: -; CDR3 protein: CASSQEEGTEAFF; CDR3 DNA: TGTGCCAGCAGCCAAGAAGAGGGCACTGAAGCTTTCTTT
J gene: TRBJ2-7; V gene: TRBV29-1; clone size: few; D gene: TRBD2; CDR3 protein: CSVGTSGYEQYF; CDR3 DNA: TGCAGCGTCGGGACTAGCGGTTACGAGCAGTACTTC
J gene: TRBJ2-1; V gene: TRBV7-9; clone size: -; D gene: -; CDR3 protein: CASSRLTSYNEQFF; CDR3 DNA: TGTGCCAGCAGCCGTCTCACTAGTTACAATGAGCAGTTCTTC
J gene: TRBJ2-1; V gene: TRBV19; clone size: -; D gene: -; CDR3 protein: CASSINPYNEQFF; CDR3 DNA: TGTGCCAGTAGTATTAACCCCTACAATGAGCAGTTCTTC
J gene: TRBJ2-3; V gene: TRBV5-1; clone size: once; D gene: -; CDR3 protein: CASSLEASGTDTQYF; CDR3 DNA: TGCGCCAGCAGCTTGGAGGCTAGCGGCACAGATACGCAGTATTTT
J gene: TRBJ2-7; V gene: TRBV4-3; clone size: few; D gene: -; CDR3 protein: CASSQELDYYEQYF; CDR3 DNA: TGCGCCAGCAGCCAAGAGTTGGACTACTACGAGCAGTACTTC
J gene: TRBJ1-4; V gene: TRBV3-1; clone size: -; D gene: TRBD1; CDR3 protein: CASSQTGYEKLFF; CDR3 DNA: TGTGCCAGCAGCCAGACAGGGTATGAAAAACTGTTTTTT
J gene: TRBJ1-2; V gene: TRBV9; clone size: -; D gene: TRBD1; CDR3 protein: CASSVETGTGYTF; CDR3 DNA: TGTGCCAGCAGCGTGGAGACAGGGACTGGCTACACCTTC
J gene: TRBJ1-2; V gene: TRBV5-4; clone size: -; D gene: TRBD1; CDR3 protein: CASSLKGGWGYTF; CDR3 DNA: TGTGCCAGCAGCTTGAAAGGGGGCTGGGGCTACACCTTC
J gene: TRBJ2-3; V gene: TRBV24-1; clone size: -; D gene: TRBD1; CDR3 protein: CATSERAGTESTDTQYF; CDR3 DNA: TGTGCCACCAGTGAACGAGCCGGGACAGAAAGCACAGATACGCAGTATTTT
J gene: TRBJ2-4; V gene: TRBV3-1; clone size: -; D gene: -; CDR3 protein: CASSPTDSYIQYF; CDR3 DNA: TGTGCCAGCAGCCCTACGGACAGTTACATTCAGTACTTC
J gene: TRBJ2-7; V gene: TRBV10-3; clone size: once; D gene: -; CDR3 protein: CAISGGADYEQYF; CDR3 DNA: TGTGCCATCAGTGGCGGGGCAGACTACGAGCAGTACTTC
J gene: TRBJ2-1; V gene: TRBV20-1; clone size: -; D gene: -; CDR3 protein: CSADRDKGNEQFF; CDR3 DNA: TGCAGTGCTGACCGGGACAAAGGCAATGAGCAGTTCTTC
J gene: TRBJ2-1; V gene: TRBV29-1; clone size: -; D gene: -; CDR3 protein: CSVESTGEGVRDEQFF; CDR3 DNA: TGCAGCGTTGAATCCACAGGGGAGGGTGTCCGGGATGAGCAGTTCTTC
J gene: TRBJ1-2; V gene: TRBV4-2; clone size: -; D gene: TRBD1; CDR3 protein: CASSQDWTGSDGYTF; CDR3 DNA: TGTGCCAGCAGCCAAGATTGGACAGGATCCGATGGCTACACCTTC
J gene: TRBJ2-5; V gene: TRBV5-1; clone size: -; D gene: TRBD2; CDR3 protein: CASSPGLAGGGQETQYF; CDR3 DNA: TGCGCCAGCAGCCCGGGACTAGCGGGGGGCGGCCAAGAGACCCAGTACTTC
J gene: TRBJ2-3; V gene: TRBV3-1; clone size: -; D gene: -; CDR3 protein: CASSGGTDTQYF; CDR3 DNA: TGTGCCAGCTCGGGGGGCACAGATACGCAGTATTTT
J gene: TRBJ1-2; V gene: TRBV11-2; clone size: -; D gene: -; CDR3 protein: CASSSGAGPGGYGYTF; CDR3 DNA: TGTGCCAGCAGCTCTGGAGCGGGACCCGGAGGGTATGGCTACACCTTC
J gene: TRBJ1-2; V gene: TRBV30; clone size: -; D gene: -; CDR3 protein: CAGTPARYGYTF; CDR3 DNA: TGTGCCGGGACGCCGGCGCGCTATGGCTACACCTTC
J gene: TRBJ2-5; V gene: TRBV29-1; clone size: once; D gene: TRBD2; CDR3 protein: CSVETLAGGVETQYF; CDR3 DNA: TGCAGCGTTGAAACGCTAGCGGGGGGGGTGGAGACCCAGTACTTC
J gene: TRBJ2-7; V gene: TRBV7-9; clone size: -; D gene: -; CDR3 protein: CASSLGGVGPYEQYF; CDR3 DNA: TGTGCCAGCAGCTTAGGAGGGGTTGGGCCCTACGAGCAGTACTTC
J gene: TRBJ1-1; V gene: TRBV20-1; clone size: -; D gene: -; CDR3 protein: CSARYKNTEAFF; CDR3 DNA: TGCAGTGCTAGATACAAGAACACTGAAGCTTTCTTT
J gene: TRBJ2-3; V gene: TRBV7-2; clone size: -; D gene: TRBD2; CDR3 protein: CASSLRGLAGSPGDTQYF; CDR3 DNA: TGTGCCAGCAGCCTCCGGGGACTAGCGGGGTCTCCCGGTGATACGCAGTATTTT
J gene: TRBJ2-5; V gene: TRBV5-1; clone size: -; D gene: -; CDR3 protein: CASSPDTAQYF; CDR3 DNA: TGCGCCAGCAGCCCAGACACGGCCCAGTACTTC
J gene: TRBJ2-7; V gene: TRBV20-1; clone size: -; D gene: -; CDR3 protein: CSARDRVGQRQYF; CDR3 DNA: TGCAGTGCTAGAGATCGGGTCGGTCAACGGCAGTACTTC
J gene: TRBJ2-1; V gene: TRBV20-1; clone size: -; D gene: -; CDR3 protein: CSAEGGTSDSYNEQFF; CDR3 DNA: TGCAGTGCTGAGGGGGGGACATCGGATTCCTACAATGAGCAGTTCTTC
J gene: TRBJ2-3; V gene: TRBV4-3; clone size: -; D gene: -; CDR3 protein: CASSLEGGFTDTQYF; CDR3 DNA: TGCGCCAGCAGCCTTGAGGGGGGCTTCACAGATACGCAGTATTTT
J gene: TRBJ2-1; V gene: TRBV27; clone size: once; D gene: -; CDR3 protein: CASTRAGRYNEQFF; CDR3 DNA: TGTGCCAGCACCCGAGCAGGGAGGTACAATGAGCAGTTCTTC
J gene: TRBJ1-5; V gene: TRBV7-9; clone size: -; D gene: -; CDR3 protein: CASSLAGGENQPQHF; CDR3 DNA: TGTGCCAGCAGCTTAGCGGGGGGAGAGAATCAGCCCCAGCATTTT
J gene: TRBJ2-2; V gene: TRBV6-5; clone size: -; D gene: TRBD1; CDR3 protein: CASSPGTGKTGELFF; CDR3 DNA: TGTGCCAGCAGTCCCGGGACAGGGAAGACCGGGGAGCTGTTTTTT
J gene: TRBJ1-1; V gene: TRBV29-1; clone size: -; D gene: -; CDR3 protein: CSVRTTGLNTEAFF; CDR3 DNA: TGCAGCGTCCGTACTACAGGCCTGAACACTGAAGCTTTCTTT
J gene: TRBJ2-7; V gene: TRBV18; clone size: once; D gene: TRBD2; CDR3 protein: CASTLAGVYEQYF; CDR3 DNA: TGTGCCAGCACCCTAGCGGGGGTCTACGAGCAGTACTTC
J gene: TRBJ2-2; V gene: TRBV29-1; clone size: -; D gene: -; CDR3 protein: CSVEDPGVAGELFF; CDR3 DNA: TGCAGCGTTGAAGATCCCGGAGTTGCCGGGGAGCTGTTTTTT
J gene: TRBJ2-7; V gene: TRBV6-6; clone size: -; D gene: -; CDR3 protein: CASSYRGGARRSEQYF; CDR3 DNA: TGTGCCAGCAGTTACAGGGGGGGGGCGCGGAGGAGCGAGCAGTACTTC
J gene: TRBJ2-5; V gene: TRBV2; clone size: -; D gene: -; CDR3 protein: CASSEDRAGPKTQYF; CDR3 DNA: TGTGCCAGCAGTGAAGATCGAGCAGGGCCGAAGACCCAGTACTTC